What follows describes a single T cell receptor (beta chain). Its target is unknown. The sample comes from a study of T cells expressing NK-cell markers. Study-wide context: Sorted CD3+CD56+NKG2C+, CD3+CD56+NKG2C- and CD3+CD56-NKG2C+ T cells supplied TCR beta repertoires. Seven of the eight sequenced donors were classified as HCMV-seropositive, and one was classified as seronegative. Broader study findings: The study did not resolve the HCMV specificity of expanded NKG2C+ T cell clones.

The CDR3 consists of 15 residues. The germline gives CDR1 SGHVS, CDR2 FNYEAQ. Synthesis of TCR beta cDNA relied on 5'RACE template switching carrying UMIs. TCRdb reprocessed the 5' RACE reads and stores each CDR3 protein as one record, lacking DNA. The repertoire table contains about 180,000 distinct CDR3 sequences. What was sequenced was blood T cells: a sorted CD56 or NKG2C T cell subset, CD4+ or CD8+ T cells, or bulk PBMC T cells (not recorded which). The J gene is TRBJ2-5, the V gene TRBV7-6; TCRdb's D call of TRBD2 is untestable without DNA. This TCR derives from a woman aged 18-70 years in good health. The CDR3 spells CASSLLAGYQETQYF.